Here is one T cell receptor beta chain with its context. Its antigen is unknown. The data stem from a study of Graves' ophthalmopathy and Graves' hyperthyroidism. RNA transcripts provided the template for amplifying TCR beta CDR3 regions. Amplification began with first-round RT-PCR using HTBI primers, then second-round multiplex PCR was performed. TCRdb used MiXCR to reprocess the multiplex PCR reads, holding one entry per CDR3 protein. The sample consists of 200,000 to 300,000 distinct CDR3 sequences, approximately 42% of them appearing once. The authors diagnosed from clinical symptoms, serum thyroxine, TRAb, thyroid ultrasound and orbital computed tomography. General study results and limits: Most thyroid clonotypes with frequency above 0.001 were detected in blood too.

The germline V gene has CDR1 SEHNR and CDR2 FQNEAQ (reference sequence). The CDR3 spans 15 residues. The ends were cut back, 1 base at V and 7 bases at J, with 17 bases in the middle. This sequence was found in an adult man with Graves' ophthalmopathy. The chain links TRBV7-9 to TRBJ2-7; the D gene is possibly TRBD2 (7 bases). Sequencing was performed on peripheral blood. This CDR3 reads CASSLGLAEGGEQYF. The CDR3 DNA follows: TGTGCCAGCAGCTTAGGACTAGCTGAGGGGGGAGAGCAGTACTTC.